This T cell receptor beta chain was profiled in a study of OX40 agonist ivuxolimab in advanced cancers. About the research overall: Ivuxolimab was administered intravenously to patients at 0.01 to 10 mg/kg every 2 weeks. Dose-escalation patients were diagnosed with hepatocellular carcinoma, melanoma, renal cell cancer or head and neck cancer.

Trimming removed 3 bases from V and 5 bases from J, with 13 bases in between. Germline CDR1 SGDLS, CDR2 YYNGEE. The CDR3 has 14 residues. Profiled with immunoSEQ multiplex PCR; TCRdb holds only in-frame clones, not every one. The table records about 47,000 clones, 87% of them present only once. This specimen was CD4+ or CD8+ T cells sorted from blood, taken in a trial of the OX40 agonist ivuxolimab. The TCR originated in an adult with an advanced solid tumor such as melanoma, head and neck, liver or kidney cancer. The rearrangement uses TRBV9 and TRBJ2-3; D gene uncertain. This CDR3 is CASSGTGAGDTQYF. The CDR3 DNA is TGTGCCAGCAGCGGGACGGGTGCCGGAGATACGCAGTATTTT.